This TCR beta chain was sequenced for a study of blood T cell repertoires in COVID-19. Study background: Italy, Spain and the United States were the sources of the convalescent and acute COVID-19 samples. PBMCs, B-cell-depleted T cells, or T cells provided the cDNA or gDNA that made up the material.

Per the original methods: Amplifying reference gene primers gave estimates of nucleated cell counts. Clones were read by immunoSEQ multiplex PCR, and TCRdb kept only the in-frame ones, dropping some. V, J and clone size derive from that table, while D and trimming were established from the DNA sequence. The sample has about 55,000 clones, roughly 86% seen once; the top ten hold 8.5%. The V gene end was trimmed by 1 base and the J gene end by 5 bases; junction bases not matched to a gene: 10. Germline CDR1 SGHTA, CDR2 FQGTGA. This CDR3 has 17 amino acids. The receptor's source is a man aged 55 to 69 with active COVID-19. The chain carries TRBV7-3 and TRBJ2-2; 7 nucleotides match TRBD2. The sequencing sample was made of peripheral blood. The CDR3 spells CASSLIGSGKGTGELFF. The CDR3 DNA reads as TGTGCCAGCAGCTTAATCGGGAGCGGGAAAGGGACCGGGGAGCTGTTTTTT.